Each of the 21 T cell receptor beta chains below was sequenced from the same sample in a study of Graves' ophthalmopathy and Graves' hyperthyroidism. The study amplified TCR beta CDR3 regions using RNA transcripts. The first-round RT-PCR employed HTBI primers together with the Qiagen OneStep RT-PCR kit. A multiplex PCR was then performed as the second round. MiXCR, run by TCRdb on the multiplex PCR reads, gives a single entry per CDR3 protein. The sample consists of some 150,000 distinct CDR3 sequences, roughly two fifths of them appearing once. The source material was peripheral blood. Receptors originate from a man between 25 and 39 years old with Graves' ophthalmopathy.

Ten or more counts support this clonotype. The chain has TRBV7-9 and TRBJ1-1; TRBD1 is a possible D gene (6 bases). This CDR3 spans 15 amino acids. Germline assignment: CDR1 SEHNR and CDR2 FQNEAQ (reference sequence). The V end lost 1 base, the J end lost 3 bases, and 12 bases lay between the germline ends. CDR3 sequence reads: CASSLVGGGDTEAFF. The CDR3 nucleotides read TGTGCCAGCAGCTTAGTGGGGGGCGGAGACACTGAAGCTTTCTTT. The whole variable domain, filled in from reference TRBV7-9 and TRBJ1-1, reads DTGVSQNPRHKITKRGQNVTFRCDPISEHNRLYWYRQTLGQGPEFLTYFQNEAQLEKSRLLSDRFSAERPKGSFSTLEIQRTEQGDSAMYLCASSLVGGGDTEAFFGQGTRLTVV.

This clonotype showed up many times. This chain connects TRBV5-1 to TRBJ2-5, with 12 bases matching TRBD2. The CDR3 sequence is 18 residues long. V lost 3 bases and J lost 4; bases outside the gene matches: 13. Looked up from germline, CDR1 is SGHRS and CDR2 is YFSETQ. CDR3 nucleotide sequence: TGCGCCAGCAGCTCAACCGGGACTAGCGGGTCATTCGGAGAGACCCAGTACTTC. Translated, it gives CASSSTGTSGSFGETQYF.

Ten or more counts support this clonotype. V and J are TRBV5-5 and TRBJ2-7, with TRBD1 as a possible D gene (5 bases). V was shortened by 6 bases and J by 2 bases, with 18 bases between the two germline ends. Germline-derived CDR1 and CDR2 are SGHKS and YYEKEE (reference sequence). The CDR3 is 15 amino acids. The CDR3 sequence: CASMGSGRVTYEQYF. The CDR3 DNA follows: TGTGCCAGCATGGGAAGTGGCAGGGTGACCTACGAGCAGTACTTC.

Many counts were recorded for this clonotype. V and J are TRBV24-1 and TRBJ1-1; D is possibly TRBD1 (5 bases). The V and J ends lost 3 bases and 5 bases respectively, with 15 bases between them. Germline V gives CDR1 KGHDR, CDR2 SFDVKD. The CDR3 length is 15 residues. CDR3 sequence (DNA): TGTGCCACCAGTGATCCCAAGGCGGGGGGTACTGAAGCTTTCTTT. Protein product: CATSDPKAGGTEAFF.

The rearrangement joins TRBV6-1 to TRBJ1-6; D is undetermined. CDR3 size: 12 residues. Germline CDR1 reads MNHNS; CDR2 reads SASEGT. V lost 0 bases, J lost 12 bases, and 6 bases lay in between. CDR3 in DNA: TGTGCCAGCAGTGAAGCTACCGGACCCCTCCACTTT. This encodes CASSEATGPLHF.

The table lists this clonotype with many counts. The chain employs TRBV3-1 and TRBJ1-1; D is perhaps TRBD1 (5 bases). Trimming took 4 bases from V and 0 from J, leaving 9 bases between them. In germline, CDR1 is LGHDT, CDR2 YNNKEL (reference sequence). There are 14 residues in the CDR3. The CDR3 nucleotides are TGTGCCAGCAGCCCGGGGCACATGAACACTGAAGCTTTCTTT. Translating gives CASSPGHMNTEAFF. The variable domain in full, with the rest retrieved from reference TRBV3-1 and TRBJ1-1, is DTAVSQTPKYLVTQMGNDKSIKCEQNLGHDTMYWYKQDSKKFLKIMFSYNNKELIINETVPNRFSPKSPDKAHLNLHINSLELGDSAVYFCASSPGHMNTEAFFGQGTRLTVV.

This clonotype was observed many times. The chain carries TRBV28 and TRBJ2-7; 8 bases are a match to TRBD2. The germline gives CDR1 MDHEN, CDR2 SYDVKM. V shed 3 bases and J 2 bases; nucleotides not matched to a gene: 9. The CDR3 runs to 16 residues. CDR3 nucleotides: TGTGCCAGCAGTTTTGGGGGGACTAGAATCCCCTACGAGCAGTACTTC. It is translated as CASSFGGTRIPYEQYF.

This clonotype was seen repeatedly, ten times or more. This chain joins TRBV28 and TRBJ2-5; 9 bases agree with TRBD1. Germline assignment: CDR1 MDHEN and CDR2 SYDVKM. Germline trimming cut 3 bases from V and 2 bases from J; bases unmatched to any gene: 10. CDR3 size: 17 residues. Here the CDR3 reads CASSFQSGTGYQETQYF. The CDR3 DNA reads as TGTGCCAGCAGTTTCCAATCCGGGACAGGGTATCAAGAGACCCAGTACTTC.

The rearrangement links TRBV2 to TRBJ2-2, with 16 bases aligning to TRBD2. The junction had 3 bases not matched to a gene; V was cut back by 9 bases and J by 5 bases. This CDR3 contains 15 residues. The germline V gene encodes CDR1 SNHLY and CDR2 FYNNEI. CDR3: CASTGLAGGTGELFF. The CDR3, as DNA: TGTGCCAGTACGGGACTAGCGGGAGGGACCGGGGAGCTGTTTTTT.

V and J are TRBV9 and TRBJ1-3; TRBD1 is a possible D gene (5 bases). The CDR3 is 15 amino acids. Germline assignment: CDR1 SGDLS and CDR2 YYNGEE. Trimming took 4 bases from V and 2 from J, leaving 13 bases between them. DNA for the CDR3: TGTGCCAGCAGCCCACCGACAGACCCTGGAAACACCATATATTTT. Amino acid sequence: CASSPPTDPGNTIYF.

The chain joins TRBV28 to TRBJ2-7, with a possible D match to TRBD1 (6 bases). The CDR3 spans 14 residues. V dropped 1 base and J dropped 3 bases, with 10 bases sitting between them. Germline-derived CDR1 and CDR2 are MDHEN and SYDVKM. CDR3 loop: CASSLFGGGYEQYF. In DNA, the CDR3 is TGTGCCAGCAGTTTATTTGGGGGCGGCTACGAGCAGTACTTC.

This clonotype occurred many times. V is TRBV2 and J is TRBJ1-1; maybe TRBD1 (6 bases). The V end lost 7 bases, the J end lost 2 bases, and 14 bases lay between the germline ends. Germline CDR1 is SNHLY and CDR2 is FYNNEI. There are 14 residues in the CDR3. The CDR3 loop reads CASNLQGQNTEAFF. The DNA of the CDR3 is TGTGCCAGCAACCTACAGGGCCAAAACACTGAAGCTTTCTTT.

This clonotype was seen at least ten times. This chain links TRBV12-5 with TRBJ2-5; 7 bases align to TRBD1. CDR1 LGHNT and CDR2 FRNRAP come from the germline V gene. The CDR3 contains 16 residues. V lost 7 bases and J lost 2; bases outside the gene matches: 13. CDR3 amino acids: CASASPARGIQETQYF. The CDR3 nucleotides are TGTGCTAGTGCAAGCCCGGCCAGGGGGATTCAAGAGACCCAGTACTTC.

The chain is built from TRBV12-3 or TRBV12-4 and TRBJ1-2; 9 nucleotides agree with TRBD1. After removal of 5 bases from V and 3 bases from J, the junction contained 7 bases not matched to a gene. The CDR3 extends over 15 amino acids. CDR3 nucleotide sequence: TGTGCCAGCAGTCCCGGGGACAGGGAGGACTATGGCTACACCTTC. Protein product: CASSPGDREDYGYTF.

The chain employs TRBV20-1 and TRBJ1-3; unclear D gene. The V gene's germline CDR1 is DFQATT and CDR2 SNEGSKA (reference sequence). This CDR3 comprises 14 residues. V was shortened by 0 bases and J by 0 bases, with 6 bases between the two germline ends. CDR3 sequence reads: CSARDYSSGNTIYF. The CDR3 DNA reads as TGCAGTGCTAGAGACTACAGCTCTGGAAACACCATATATTTT.

This clonotype occurred many times. The V gene is TRBV19, the J gene TRBJ2-4; D gene unclear. This CDR3 has 13 amino acids. V dropped 2 bases and J dropped 10 bases, with 12 bases sitting between them. Germline V gives CDR1 LNHDA, CDR2 SQIVND (reference sequence). The CDR3 DNA is TGTGCCAGTAGTATACAAAGAGCGAGGATTCAGTACTTC. Its translation: CASSIQRARIQYF.

The table lists this clonotype with a few counts. The V and J genes are TRBV6-5 and TRBJ2-5; possibly TRBD1 for D (6 bases). CDR3 length equals 13 residues. V lost 4 bases to trimming and J lost 5 bases, with 11 bases between them. Germline assignment: CDR1 MNHEY and CDR2 SVGAGI. The CDR3 bases are TGTGCCAGCAGTTCAACAGGGCAGGAGACCCAGTACTTC. Amino acids: CASSSTGQETQYF.

The chain has TRBV7-4 and TRBJ1-1; no definite D call. Trimming stripped 6 bases from V and 0 bases from J, with 20 bases between. The CDR3 has 17 amino acids. Germline V gene data show CDR1 as SGHVT and CDR2 as SQSDAQ. The CDR3 DNA follows: TGTGCCAGCAGTTACTCGGGCTCAGGACCGCTGAACACTGAAGCTTTCTTT. It is translated as CASSYSGSGPLNTEAFF.

In DNA, the CDR3 is TGTGCCAGCAGCCGGAATGAAGACATTCAGTACTTC. Its translation: CASSRNEDIQYF. The chain couples TRBV11-2 to TRBJ2-4; D not resolved. The V end lost 5 bases, the J end lost 8 bases, and 10 bases lay between the germline ends. The length of the CDR3 is 12 residues. From germline, CDR1 is SGHAT and CDR2 FQNNGV.

This clonotype was counted many times. V gene TRBV20-1 combines with J gene TRBJ2-4; the D gene could be TRBD1 or TRBD2 (5 bases each). Germline loops: CDR1 DFQATT, CDR2 SNEGSKA (reference sequence). CDR3 size: 15 residues. Trimming removed 0 bases at V and 5 bases at J, with 14 bases between. The chain's CDR3 is CSARDPTGGQNIQYF. The CDR3 bases are TGCAGTGCTAGAGATCCTACAGGAGGCCAAAACATTCAGTACTTC.

There are many counts of this clonotype. The chain couples TRBV11-3 to TRBJ2-2, with a weak D call TRBD1 (5 bases). In germline, CDR1 is SGHNT, CDR2 YENEEA. V dropped 8 bases and J dropped 7 bases, with 14 bases sitting between them. The CDR3 totals 13 residues. CDR3 sequence reads: CASGQGIGGELFF. The CDR3 region has the DNA TGTGCCAGCGGGCAGGGCATAGGCGGGGAGCTGTTTTTT.